This T cell receptor beta chain appears in the sequencing data of a study of CD8+ T cells in alopecia areata. The treatment denotes: oral pan-JAK inhibitor, 5-10 mg twice daily. Germline V gene lookup returns CDR1 SGHRS and CDR2 YFSETQ. The CDR3 spans 15 residues. The V and J ends lost 6 bases and 2 bases respectively, with 18 bases between them. General study points: Scalp clonality and expanded CD8+ clones among the top 100 showed significant decreases with tofacitinib. Greater clonality was observed in lesional scalp samples, especially alopecia totalis/universalis, versus normal scalp.

Investigators isolated RNA and reverse transcribed it into cDNA to act as the sequencing template. Data came from immunoSEQ multiplex PCR; TCRdb stores just in-frame clones and leaves some out. The sample has 110,000 to 150,000 clones; 45% to 60% are singletons. Comment on this clone: What it binds is not known.

Specimen: CD8+ T cells sorted from blood, collected at week 4, from a patient treated with tofacitinib. The genes are TRBV5-1 and TRBJ2-7; D may be TRBD1 or TRBD2 (6 bases each). The receptor was isolated from a human donor with alopecia areata. The chain's CDR3 is CASMLSSGATYEQYF. The CDR3 bases are TGCGCCAGCATGCTCTCCTCGGGGGCAACCTACGAGCAGTACTTC.